Below are 26 T cell receptor beta chains sequenced from a single sample in a study of T-cell reconstitution after alpha-beta-depleted transplantation in children. Preparing the TCRbeta library involved the use of unique molecular identifiers. TCRdb used MiXCR to reprocess the PCR reads, holding one entry per CDR3 protein. The table lists about 58,000 distinct CDR3 sequences, approximately 43% of them singletons, with roughly 98% in the top ten. The sample in question was PBMCs, mostly from graft donor cells, obtained 360 days after TCRalphabeta/CD19-depleted stem cell transplant. The receptors derive from a male patient younger than 18 who had a stem cell transplant for acute lymphoblastic leukemia, so the T cells may come from the graft donor.

In this sample, this clonotype turned up once. The chain combines TRBV20-1 with TRBJ1-4; no reliable D call. Germline V gene sequence: CDR1 DFQATT, CDR2 SNEGSKA (reference sequence). V lost 2 bases and J lost 7, with 20 bases in between. The CDR3 contains 16 residues. The CDR3 DNA is TGCAGTGCTAGACAGGCGTATGGAGGACCGCGTGAAAAACTGTTTTTT. Its protein product is CSARQAYGGPREKLFF.

This clonotype came up a few times. The chain has TRBV4-3 and TRBJ2-1, with 8 positions matching TRBD1. This CDR3 comprises 17 residues. Germline V gene sequence: CDR1 LGHNA, CDR2 YSLEER. V lost 0 bases to trimming and J lost 2 bases; unmatched junction nucleotides: 6. The CDR3 region is CASSQEFQDRAYNEQFF. The CDR3 bases are TGCGCCAGCAGCCAAGAATTTCAGGACAGGGCCTACAATGAGCAGTTCTTC.

The chain employs TRBV7-3 and TRBJ2-1, with 7 bases that match TRBD2. Germline V CDR1 and CDR2: SGHTA, FQGTGA. There are 15 residues in the CDR3. J was trimmed by 4 bases and V by 6 bases; bases with no gene match: 9. CDR3 region: CASSPTGTKYNEQFF. The CDR3 nucleotides read TGTGCCAGCAGTCCTACCGGGACTAAATACAATGAGCAGTTCTTC.

J is TRBJ2-7 and V is TRBV4-3; no reliable D call. The germline gives CDR1 LGHNA, CDR2 YSLEER. Trimming stripped 6 bases from V and 2 bases from J, with 20 bases between. This CDR3 contains 16 residues. CDR3: CASSPFKEASTYEQYF. In DNA, the CDR3 is TGCGCCAGCAGTCCTTTCAAAGAGGCTTCGACCTACGAGCAGTACTTC.

This clonotype was detected a few times. J is TRBJ2-1 and V is TRBV7-9; 8 nucleotides agree with TRBD2. Per the germline V gene, CDR1 is SEHNR and CDR2 is FQNEAQ (reference sequence). J lost 4 bases, V lost 3 bases, and 5 bases had no gene match. This CDR3 is built from 15 residues. Here the CDR3 reads CASSFLTSGYNEQFF. For the CDR3, the DNA is TGTGCCAGCAGCTTCCTTACTAGCGGTTACAATGAGCAGTTCTTC.

This sequence joins TRBV18 and TRBJ2-5; TRBD1 agrees at 7 bases. Germline assignment: CDR1 KGHSH and CDR2 LQKENI. CDR3 length: 14 residues. Unmatched junction bases numbered 3, after V lost 3 bases and J lost 2 bases. Written as DNA, the CDR3 is TGTGCCAGCTCACCGGGACAGTTTCAAGAGACCCAGTACTTC. This gives the protein CASSPGQFQETQYF.

This sequence joins TRBV12-3 or TRBV12-4 and TRBJ2-1; D gene unclear. The CDR3 spans 15 residues. The germline V and J ends were trimmed by 6 bases and 0 bases, with 12 bases remaining between them. The CDR3 loop reads CASSFSPSSYNEQFF. CDR3 nucleotide sequence: TGTGCCAGCAGCTTTTCCCCGAGCTCCTACAATGAGCAGTTCTTC.

This clonotype was detected a few times. This chain connects TRBV7-2 to TRBJ2-7, with D possibly matching TRBD1 (6 bases). Trimming pared 4 bases from V and 2 bases from J, leaving 9 bases between. The CDR3 is made up of 13 amino acids. CDR1 SGHTA and CDR2 FQGNSA come from the germline V gene. This chain's CDR3 is CASSSGQPYEQYF. CDR3 nucleotide sequence: TGTGCCAGCAGCTCAGGACAGCCCTACGAGCAGTACTTC.

This chain links TRBV29-1 with TRBJ2-3; D is unclear. Trimming left V 7 bases short and J 3 bases short, with 8 bases between. This CDR3 is built from 11 residues. Germline V gives CDR1 SQVTM, CDR2 ANQGSEA. Here the CDR3 reads CSAEVTDTQYF. The CDR3 DNA follows: TGCAGCGCCGAGGTGACAGATACGCAGTATTTT.

This clonotype was recorded a few times. The CDR3 spells CASSPVQGKNTEAFF. CDR3 bases: TGTGCCAGCTCACCCGTTCAGGGGAAGAACACTGAAGCTTTCTTT. J is TRBJ1-1 and V is TRBV18, with D perhaps matching TRBD1 (6 bases). Germline-derived CDR1 and CDR2 are KGHSH and LQKENI. The CDR3 contains 15 residues. V was trimmed by 3 bases and J by 1 base, leaving 12 bases between them.

This clonotype appeared a few times. J is TRBJ2-1 and V is TRBV6-2 or TRBV6-3; 10 bases align to TRBD2. CDR1 is MNHEY, CDR2 SVGEGT, per germline. V gave up 6 bases and J gave up 8 bases; unmatched junction bases: 28. This CDR3 is 21 amino acids long. CDR3 amino acids: CASRPGASGGPWSGISDEQFF. For the CDR3, the DNA is TGTGCCAGCAGGCCCGGGGCTAGCGGGGGTCCTTGGTCGGGGATTAGCGATGAGCAGTTCTTC.

The genes are TRBV13 and TRBJ2-1, with 8 bases identical to TRBD2. V shed 1 base and J 10 bases; nucleotides not matched to a gene: 9. The length of the CDR3 is 15 residues. Germline V gene sequence: CDR1 PRHDT, CDR2 FYEKMQ (reference sequence). For the CDR3, the DNA is TGTGCCAGCAGCTTAGCACGGACTAGCTTCCTAGAGCAGTTCTTC. It specifies CASSLARTSFLEQFF.

In this sample, this clonotype turned up a few times. The CDR3 DNA is TGTGCCAGCAGTTTAAGACGGGTTCAAAAAGAGCAGTTCTTC. Translation: CASSLRRVQKEQFF. The genes are TRBV12-3 or TRBV12-4 and TRBJ2-1, with D unclear. Trimming left V 2 bases short and J 10 bases short, with 15 bases between. The CDR3 runs 14 residues.

This clonotype has a handful of counts. V usage is TRBV2 and J usage is TRBJ2-1; the D gene is possibly TRBD1 (6 bases). Per the germline V gene, CDR1 is SNHLY and CDR2 is FYNNEI. This CDR3 contains 14 residues. Trimming stripped 2 bases from V and 7 bases from J, with 12 bases between. CDR3: CASSESSRGNEQFF. Written as DNA, the CDR3 is TGTGCCAGCAGTGAATCCTCCAGGGGAAATGAGCAGTTCTTC.

A few counts support this clonotype. The chain carries TRBV29-1 and TRBJ2-7; 7 nucleotides match TRBD2. The CDR3 loop spans 15 amino acids. Germline loops: CDR1 SQVTM, CDR2 ANQGSEA. The junction had 12 bases not matched to a gene; V was cut back by 7 bases and J by 0 bases. CDR3 sequence (DNA): TGCAGCGCCTCCGGGAGCGGGGAATACTCCTACGAGCAGTACTTC. Its protein is CSASGSGEYSYEQYF.

CDR3 in DNA: TGTGCCAGCAGTTACTCGACGACTATCCCCGGGGAGACCCAGTACTTC. Protein product: CASSYSTTIPGETQYF. The rearrangement joins TRBV6-2 or TRBV6-3 to TRBJ2-5; tentative D call: TRBD2 (5 bases). There are 16 residues in the CDR3. With 0 bases removed from V and 5 bases from J, the gap between germline ends came to 16 bases. The germline V gene encodes CDR1 MNHEY and CDR2 SVGEGT.

The chain employs TRBV11-3 and TRBJ2-7; TRBD2 is a possible D gene (6 bases). Germline CDR1 and CDR2: SGHNT and YENEEA. Trimming left V 6 bases short and J 4 bases short, with 13 bases between. The CDR3 covers 13 residues. The CDR3 spells CASSRDLGYEQYF. In DNA, the CDR3 is TGTGCCAGCAGTCGGGACTTGGGATACGAGCAGTACTTC. Looking up the rest from reference TRBV11-3 and TRBJ2-7 gives the full variable domain: EAGVVQSPRYKIIEKKQPVAFWCNPISGHNTLYWYLQNLGQGPELLIRYENEEAVDDSQLPKDRFSAERLKGVDSTLKIQPAELGDSAVYLCASSRDLGYEQYFGPGTRLTVT.

The chain recombines TRBV12-3 or TRBV12-4 with TRBJ2-7, with D possibly TRBD2 on 6 matching bases. Trimming stripped 3 bases from V and 7 bases from J, with 16 bases between. The CDR3 length is 14 residues. As DNA, the CDR3 is TGTGCCAGCAGTTTGAGGGACTCTTATGTTGAGCAGTACTTC. This codes for CASSLRDSYVEQYF.

The V gene is TRBV12-3 or TRBV12-4, the J gene TRBJ2-6, with D perhaps TRBD1 or TRBD2 (5 bases each). V was shortened by 6 bases and J by 4 bases, with 13 bases between the two germline ends. The CDR3 runs 15 residues. CDR3 region: CASRNGGSGANVLTF. The CDR3 DNA sequence: TGTGCCAGCAGAAATGGGGGTTCCGGGGCCAACGTCCTGACTTTC.

A few counts support this clonotype. This rearrangement joins TRBV28 to TRBJ2-7; 7 nucleotides align to TRBD1. The CDR3 has 14 amino acids. The trim removed 6 bases at V and 0 bases at J, leaving 5 bases unmatched. CDR1 is MDHEN and CDR2 is SYDVKM in the germline V gene. CDR3 bases: TGTGCCAGCAGCCTACAGGGGAACTCCTACGAGCAGTACTTC. Translating it yields CASSLQGNSYEQYF.

The V call is TRBV20-1, the J call TRBJ2-1; D might be TRBD2 (5 bases). In germline, CDR1 is DFQATT, CDR2 SNEGSKA (reference sequence). V lost 0 bases and J lost 3, with 15 bases in between. The length of the CDR3 is 16 residues. CDR3 sequence reads: CSARDQPRRVYNEQFF. The CDR3 bases are TGCAGTGCTAGAGATCAGCCCAGGCGGGTCTACAATGAGCAGTTCTTC.

The rearrangement uses TRBV20-1 and TRBJ2-2; D remains unclear. Germline V gene lookup returns CDR1 DFQATT and CDR2 SNEGSKA (reference sequence). The CDR3 covers 13 residues. The V gene lost 3 bases and the J gene lost 1 base, with 6 bases spanning the gap. The chain's CDR3 is CSASSENTGELFF. The CDR3 DNA reads TGCAGTGCTAGTTCAGAGAACACCGGGGAGCTGTTTTTT.

The chain uses TRBV24-1 and TRBJ2-1, with D perhaps TRBD2 (6 bases). The V end was cut by 3 bases, the J end by 3 bases, with 11 bases between. Germline-derived CDR1 and CDR2 are KGHDR and SFDVKD. There are 15 residues in the CDR3. This CDR3 reads CATSDDSGHYNEQFF. CDR3 nucleotides: TGTGCCACCAGTGATGACAGCGGGCACTACAATGAGCAGTTCTTC.

This chain links TRBV12-3 or TRBV12-4 with TRBJ2-1, with 7 bases identical to TRBD1. The CDR3 contains 14 residues. V gave up 5 bases and J gave up 1 base; unmatched junction bases: 2. This CDR3 is CASSHRGSYNEQFF. As DNA, the CDR3 is TGTGCCAGCAGTCACAGGGGTTCCTACAATGAGCAGTTCTTC.

This clonotype appeared a single time. The DNA for the CDR3 is TGTGCCAGCAGTTGGGACAGGGGGACCCACGAGCAGTACTTC. Protein product: CASSWDRGTHEQYF. V usage is TRBV28 and J usage is TRBJ2-7; 11 bases are a match to TRBD1. CDR3 size: 14 residues. Trimming removed 4 bases from V and 5 bases from J; junction bases left unmatched: 4. CDR1 MDHEN and CDR2 SYDVKM come from the germline V gene.

This sequence joins TRBV20-1 and TRBJ2-7; 9 bases line up with TRBD1. The CDR3 spans 16 residues. Germline loops: CDR1 DFQATT, CDR2 SNEGSKA (reference sequence). V lost 0 bases, J lost 2 bases, and 8 bases stayed unmatched. The CDR3 protein is CSARDLETGGAYEQYF. Here the CDR3 DNA reads TGCAGTGCTAGAGATCTAGAGACAGGGGGAGCCTACGAGCAGTACTTC.